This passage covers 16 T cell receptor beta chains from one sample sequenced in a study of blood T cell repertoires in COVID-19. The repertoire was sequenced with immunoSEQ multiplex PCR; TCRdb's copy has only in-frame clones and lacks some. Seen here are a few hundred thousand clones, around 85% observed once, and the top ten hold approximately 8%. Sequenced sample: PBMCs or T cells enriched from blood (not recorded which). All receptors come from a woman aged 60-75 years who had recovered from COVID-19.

CDR3 sequence: CASTLTGSEKLFF. The DNA of the CDR3 is TGTGCCAGCACACTGACAGGGAGTGAAAAACTGTTTTTT. V gene TRBV12-3 or TRBV12-4 combines with J gene TRBJ1-4, with 7 bases aligning to TRBD1. V shed 7 bases and J 7 bases; nucleotides not matched to a gene: 6. This CDR3 contains 13 residues.

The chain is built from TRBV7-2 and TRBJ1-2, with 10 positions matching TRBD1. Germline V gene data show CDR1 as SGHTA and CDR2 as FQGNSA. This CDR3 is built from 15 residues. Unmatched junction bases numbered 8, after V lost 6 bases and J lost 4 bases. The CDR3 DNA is TGTGCCAGCAGTATTGGGACAGGGGCTAGCTATGGCTACACCTTC. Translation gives CASSIGTGASYGYTF.

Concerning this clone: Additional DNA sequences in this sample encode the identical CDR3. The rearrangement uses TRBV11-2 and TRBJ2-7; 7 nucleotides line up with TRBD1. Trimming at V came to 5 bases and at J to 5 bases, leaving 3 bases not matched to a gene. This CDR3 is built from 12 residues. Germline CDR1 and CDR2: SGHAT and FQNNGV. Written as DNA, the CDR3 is TGTGCCAGCAGCCTCGACAGGGACGAGCAGTACGTC. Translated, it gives CASSLDRDEQYV.

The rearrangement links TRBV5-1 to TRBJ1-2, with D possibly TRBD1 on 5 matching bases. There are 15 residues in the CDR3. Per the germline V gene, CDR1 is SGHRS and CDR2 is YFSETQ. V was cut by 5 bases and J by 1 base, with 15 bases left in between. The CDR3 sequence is CASSWDSNINYGYTF. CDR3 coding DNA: TGCGCCAGCAGTTGGGACTCAAATATTAACTATGGCTACACCTTC.

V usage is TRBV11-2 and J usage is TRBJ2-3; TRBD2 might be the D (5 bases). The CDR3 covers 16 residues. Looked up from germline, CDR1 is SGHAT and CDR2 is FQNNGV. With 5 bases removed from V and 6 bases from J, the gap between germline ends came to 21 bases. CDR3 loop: CASSRPLWGDLDTQYF. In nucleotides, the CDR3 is TGTGCCAGCAGCCGCCCCTTGTGGGGAGACCTTGATACGCAGTATTTT.

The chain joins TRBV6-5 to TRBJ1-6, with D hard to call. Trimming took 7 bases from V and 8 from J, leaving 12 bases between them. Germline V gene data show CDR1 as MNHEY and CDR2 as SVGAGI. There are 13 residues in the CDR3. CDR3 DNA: TGTGCCAGCACCGACGGCGGATATTCACCCCTCCACTTT. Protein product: CASTDGGYSPLHF.

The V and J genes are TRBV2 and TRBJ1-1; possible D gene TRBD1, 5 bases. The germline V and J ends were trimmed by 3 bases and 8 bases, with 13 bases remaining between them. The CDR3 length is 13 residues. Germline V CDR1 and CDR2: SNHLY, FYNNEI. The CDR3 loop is CASSDDRGWEAFF. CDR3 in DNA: TGTGCCAGCAGTGACGACAGAGGATGGGAAGCTTTCTTT.

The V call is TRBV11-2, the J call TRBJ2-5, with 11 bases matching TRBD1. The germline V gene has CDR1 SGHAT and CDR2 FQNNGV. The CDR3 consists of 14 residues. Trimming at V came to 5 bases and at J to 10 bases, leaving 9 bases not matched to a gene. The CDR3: CASSGGTGGWVQYF. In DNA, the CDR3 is TGTGCCAGCAGCGGAGGGACAGGGGGGTGGGTCCAGTACTTC. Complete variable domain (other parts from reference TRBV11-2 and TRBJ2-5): EAGVAQSPRYKIIEKRQSVAFWCNPISGHATLYWYQQILGQGPKLLIQFQNNGVVDDSQLPKDRFSAERLKGVDSTLKIQPAKLEDSAVYLCASSGGTGGWVQYFGPGTRLLVL.

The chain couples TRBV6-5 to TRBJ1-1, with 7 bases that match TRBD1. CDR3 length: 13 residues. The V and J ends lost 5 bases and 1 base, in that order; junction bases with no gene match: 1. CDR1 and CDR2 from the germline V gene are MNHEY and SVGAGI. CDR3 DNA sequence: TGTGCCAGCAGTCGGGACAGGAACACTGAAGCTTTCTTT. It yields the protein CASSRDRNTEAFF.

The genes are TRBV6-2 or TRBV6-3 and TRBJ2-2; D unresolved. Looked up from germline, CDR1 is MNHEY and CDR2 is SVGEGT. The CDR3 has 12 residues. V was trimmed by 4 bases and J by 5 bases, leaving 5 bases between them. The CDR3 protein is CASSLYTGELFF. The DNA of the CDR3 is TGTGCCAGCAGTTTGTATACCGGGGAGCTGTTTTTT.

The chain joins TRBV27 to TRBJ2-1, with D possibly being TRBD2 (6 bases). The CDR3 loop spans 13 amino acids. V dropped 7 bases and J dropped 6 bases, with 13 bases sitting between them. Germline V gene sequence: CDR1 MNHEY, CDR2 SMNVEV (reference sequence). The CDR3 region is CASTRGTLNEQFF. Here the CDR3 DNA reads TGTGCCAGCACCCGGGGGACTCTCAATGAGCAGTTCTTC.

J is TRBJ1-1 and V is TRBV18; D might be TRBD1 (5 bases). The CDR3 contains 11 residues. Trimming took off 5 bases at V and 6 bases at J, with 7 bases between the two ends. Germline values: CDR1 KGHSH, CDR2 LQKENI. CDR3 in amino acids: CASSGGAEAFF. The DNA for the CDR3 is TGTGCCAGCTCAGGAGGGGCTGAAGCTTTCTTT.

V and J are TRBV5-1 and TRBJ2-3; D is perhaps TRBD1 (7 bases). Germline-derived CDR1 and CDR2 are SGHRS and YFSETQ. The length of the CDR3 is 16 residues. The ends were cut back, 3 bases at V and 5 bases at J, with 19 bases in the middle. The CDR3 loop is CASSSGGGGQIDTQYF. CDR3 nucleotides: TGCGCCAGCAGCTCTGGAGGGGGCGGTCAGATAGATACGCAGTATTTT.

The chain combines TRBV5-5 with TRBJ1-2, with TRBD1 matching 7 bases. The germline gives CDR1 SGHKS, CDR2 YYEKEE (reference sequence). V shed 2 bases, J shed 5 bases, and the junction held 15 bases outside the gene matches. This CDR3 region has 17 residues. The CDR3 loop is CASSLYRGWNAFYGYTF. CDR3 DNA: TGTGCCAGCAGCTTATACAGGGGTTGGAACGCGTTTTATGGCTACACCTTC.

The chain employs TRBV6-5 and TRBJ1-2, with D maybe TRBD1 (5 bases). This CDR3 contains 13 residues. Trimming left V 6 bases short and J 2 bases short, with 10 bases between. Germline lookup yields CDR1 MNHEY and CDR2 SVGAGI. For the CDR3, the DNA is TGTGCCAGCAGCCTGGGGGGGAACTATGGCTACACCTTC. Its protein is CASSLGGNYGYTF.

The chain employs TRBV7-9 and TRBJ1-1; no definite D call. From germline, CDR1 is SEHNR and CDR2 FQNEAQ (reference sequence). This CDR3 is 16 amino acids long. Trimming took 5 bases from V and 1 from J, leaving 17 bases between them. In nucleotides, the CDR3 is TGTGCCAGCAGCCACGCGACTCCGGGAAAGAACACTGAAGCTTTCTTT. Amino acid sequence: CASSHATPGKNTEAFF. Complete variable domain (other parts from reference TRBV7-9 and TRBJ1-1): DTGVSQNPRHKITKRGQNVTFRCDPISEHNRLYWYRQTLGQGPEFLTYFQNEAQLEKSRLLSDRFSAERPKGSFSTLEIQRTEQGDSAMYLCASSHATPGKNTEAFFGQGTRLTVV.